The rows below give T cell receptor beta chains drawn from one sample of a study of cytomegalovirus exposure and HLA in healthy donors. This table comes from immunoSEQ multiplex PCR, and its TCRdb copy is limited to in-frame clones, with some not included. The sample holds over 200,000 clones; almost 90% are singletons and the top ten take 0.35% to 0.4%. The sample comprised PBMCs. Source of these receptors: a woman under 30 in good health and CMV-seronegative. Each CDR3 is given with its conserved first and last residue.

cdr3_aa: CSVTDLATNEKLFF; v_call: TRBV29-1
cdr3_aa: CASSQVQGYEQYF; v_call: TRBV14
cdr3_aa: CASSRDRGDEQYF; v_call: TRBV18
cdr3_aa: CAWSVLGVPNEKLFF; v_call: TRBV30
cdr3_aa: CSVGDRVSDTQYF; v_call: TRBV29-1
cdr3_aa: CASIGSYNSPLHF; v_call: TRBV4-1
cdr3_aa: CASSLGQGGTEAFF; v_call: TRBV5-1
cdr3_aa: CASSLEILGGPTDTQYF; v_call: TRBV7-9
cdr3_aa: CASTSRDRGLNEKLFF; v_call: TRBV28
cdr3_aa: CASSPTGVTNTEAFF; v_call: TRBV28
cdr3_aa: CASSSDRNQPQHF; v_call: TRBV7-2
cdr3_aa: CASSMSIWGPDVHTDTQYF; v_call: TRBV19
cdr3_aa: CASSFEISSYEQYF; v_call: TRBV5-4
cdr3_aa: CASSHGTSGTDTQYF; v_call: TRBV4-3
cdr3_aa: CASSIESGASYEQYF; v_call: TRBV19
cdr3_aa: CASSLVGETQYF; v_call: TRBV7-9
cdr3_aa: CASTSGGTYQETQYF; v_call: TRBV5-5
cdr3_aa: CASSEGGGRGTGELFF; v_call: TRBV6-1
cdr3_aa: CASSQGHYYTDTQYF; v_call: TRBV6-5
cdr3_aa: CASSLALAGGPFYEQYF; v_call: TRBV7-8
cdr3_aa: CASRNRGRGYEQYF; v_call: TRBV28
cdr3_aa: CASSSEHYEQYF; v_call: TRBV7-6
cdr3_aa: CASSLVRLQYF; v_call: TRBV7-2
cdr3_aa: CASSEGSGGAVGELFF; v_call: TRBV2
cdr3_aa: CASSDLYGPNTEAFF; v_call: TRBV2
cdr3_aa: CASSIRGNQPPDTQYF; v_call: TRBV9
cdr3_aa: CASSLARRGDEQFF; v_call: TRBV5-1
cdr3_aa: CASSITASGYGYTF; v_call: TRBV19
cdr3_aa: CASSESGGAYTEAFF; v_call: TRBV25-1
cdr3_aa: CASSLRTAMNTEAFF; v_call: TRBV7-9
cdr3_aa: CASSQDFGDQPQHF; v_call: TRBV4-3
cdr3_aa: CASSPSGVRGEKLFF; v_call: TRBV7-3
cdr3_aa: CASKSGTGRGLTDTQYF; v_call: TRBV2
cdr3_aa: CASTPQGISYEQYF; v_call: TRBV28
cdr3_aa: CASSFGLAGDTGELFF; v_call: TRBV5-1
cdr3_aa: CASSSKRTGGSLGYGYTF; v_call: TRBV19
cdr3_aa: CASSSGQDRAYEQYF; v_call: TRBV7-9
cdr3_aa: CASSQGLVGETQYF; v_call: TRBV28
cdr3_aa: CASSVVGGGNTEAFF; v_call: TRBV9
cdr3_aa: CASSDTANQPQHF; v_call: TRBV27
cdr3_aa: CASSQSWASGAYTDTQYF; v_call: TRBV4-3
cdr3_aa: CASSLSGGADTQYF; v_call: TRBV5-1
cdr3_aa: CASSTPGLAVLEQYF; v_call: TRBV7-9
cdr3_aa: CASSFDRPTDIYEQYF; v_call: TRBV5-7
cdr3_aa: CASSLEVDSATNEKLFF; v_call: TRBV5-6
cdr3_aa: CANATIWTGTDTQYF; v_call: TRBV2
cdr3_aa: CASSPAGRFTEAFF; v_call: TRBV18
cdr3_aa: CASMSRHLTFSGANVLTF; v_call: TRBV19
cdr3_aa: CSVEDRGPDNEQFF; v_call: TRBV29-1
cdr3_aa: CASSASGGPQHF; v_call: TRBV2
cdr3_aa: CASSIQGTGELFF; v_call: TRBV25-1